This TCR beta chain was sequenced during a study of naive and memory T cell subsets. This clonotype appeared many times. Antigen unknown. Findings and limits, study-wide: Activation and differentiation may alter RNA-based TCR counts. Naive repertoires, especially CD8, held a few larger clonotypes, possibly memory cells re-expressing CD45RA.

The beta constant-region primer was an equimolar mix of two oligonucleotides covering TRBC1 and TRBC2. Four rounds of PCR amplified the ligated cDNA using nested alpha and beta constant-region primers plus SP2. TCRdb ran MiXCR on the UMI-ligation and nested PCR reads and lists one entry per CDR3 protein. The repertoire holds 85,000 to 130,000 distinct CDR3 sequences, with roughly 15% as singletons. After CD4 positive bead selection, the CD4-negative fraction gave CD8 T cells. Cells stained for CD3, CD4, CD8, CD45RA, CD27 and viability were sorted into four CD45RA/CD27 subsets. Germline CDR1 MNHEY, CDR2 SVGEGT. The CDR3 runs to 12 residues. V lost 2 bases to trimming and J lost 7 bases, with 8 bases between them.

The specimen was naive CD8+ T cells from blood. This chain connects TRBV6-2 or TRBV6-3 to TRBJ1-1; D unresolved. The sequence derives from a human donor in good health. CDR3 coding DNA: TGTGCCAGCAGTTACGGCAGACTTGAAGCTTTCTTT. This gives the protein CASSYGRLEAFF.